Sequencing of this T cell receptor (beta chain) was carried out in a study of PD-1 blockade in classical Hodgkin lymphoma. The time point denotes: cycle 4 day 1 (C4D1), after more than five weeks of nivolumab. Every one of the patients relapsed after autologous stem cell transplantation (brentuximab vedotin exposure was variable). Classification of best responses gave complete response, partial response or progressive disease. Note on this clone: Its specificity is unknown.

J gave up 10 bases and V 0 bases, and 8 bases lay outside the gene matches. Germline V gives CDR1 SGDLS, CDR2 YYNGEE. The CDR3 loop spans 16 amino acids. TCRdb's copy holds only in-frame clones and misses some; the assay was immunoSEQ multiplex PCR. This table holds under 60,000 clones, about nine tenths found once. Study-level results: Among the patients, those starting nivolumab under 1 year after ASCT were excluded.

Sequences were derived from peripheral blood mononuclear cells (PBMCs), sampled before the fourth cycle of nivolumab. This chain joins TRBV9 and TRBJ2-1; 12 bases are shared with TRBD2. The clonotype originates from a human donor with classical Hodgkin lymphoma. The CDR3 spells CASSVETSGSRTEQFF. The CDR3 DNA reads TGTGCCAGCAGCGTAGAGACTAGCGGGAGTCGAACAGAGCAGTTCTTC.